This passage covers 19 T cell receptor beta chains from one sample sequenced in a study of blood T cell repertoires in COVID-19. The table came from immunoSEQ multiplex PCR; TCRdb's copy has only in-frame clones and leaves some out. In the table there are more than 75,000 clones, 88% of which are singletons. Sequencing was carried out using peripheral blood. These receptors came from a woman at least 80 years old with active COVID-19.

Here the CDR3 reads CASSLGIGGGNQPQHF. DNA for the CDR3: TGTGCCAGCAGTTTAGGAATAGGGGGGGGCAATCAGCCCCAGCATTTT. The chain carries TRBV28 and TRBJ1-5, with D possibly TRBD1 on 6 matching bases. The CDR3 extends over 16 amino acids. From germline, CDR1 is MDHEN and CDR2 SYDVKM. V lost 2 bases to trimming and J lost 2 bases, with 13 bases between them.

In this sample, this clone turned up once. This rearrangement joins TRBV5-4 to TRBJ2-1, with D maybe TRBD1 (5 bases). V lost 1 base to trimming and J lost 5 bases, with 7 bases between them. There are 13 residues in the CDR3. CDR1 and CDR2 from the germline V gene are SGHNT and YYREEE (reference sequence). CDR3 sequence: CASSLPGNNEQFF. CDR3 DNA sequence: TGTGCCAGCAGCTTGCCAGGGAACAATGAGCAGTTCTTC.

V and J are TRBV28 and TRBJ2-7; 9 bases match TRBD1. The V gene's germline CDR1 is MDHEN and CDR2 SYDVKM. Germline trimming cut 6 bases from V and 1 base from J; bases unmatched to any gene: 4. The CDR3 spans 14 residues. CDR3 protein: CASRRQGVSYEQYF. The CDR3 DNA reads as TGTGCCAGCAGACGACAGGGGGTGTCCTACGAGCAGTACTTC.

This rearrangement joins TRBV11-2 to TRBJ2-1; TRBD2 agrees at 15 bases. V dropped 5 bases and J dropped 5; count of bases not matched to a gene: 7. Germline assignment: CDR1 SGHAT and CDR2 FQNNGV. The CDR3 has 17 residues. The CDR3 nucleotides are TGTGCCAGCAGCCCCGGACTAGCGGGAGGGAGAAACAATGAGCAGTTCTTC. This gives the protein CASSPGLAGGRNNEQFF.

This clone was observed a handful of times. V is TRBV11-2 and J is TRBJ2-1; TRBD2 is a possible D gene (6 bases). This CDR3 spans 14 amino acids. The V gene's germline CDR1 is SGHAT and CDR2 FQNNGV. V lost 4 bases, J lost 8 bases, and 15 bases lay in between. The DNA for the CDR3 is TGTGCCAGCAGCTGGGGCAGGTCGGGGGATGAGCAGTTCTTC. The encoded protein is CASSWGRSGDEQFF.

This chain connects TRBV19 to TRBJ2-1; possibly TRBD1 for D (6 bases). The germline V gene encodes CDR1 LNHDA and CDR2 SQIVND (reference sequence). Trimming pared 4 bases from V and 3 bases from J, leaving 13 bases between. The CDR3 totals 15 residues. CDR3 region: CASSTWDKVYNEQFF. CDR3 in DNA: TGTGCCAGTAGTACCTGGGACAAAGTCTACAATGAGCAGTTCTTC.

This clone was recorded once. The J gene is TRBJ1-5, the V gene TRBV10-3; 7 nucleotides align to TRBD1. V lost 7 bases to trimming and J lost 7 bases; unmatched junction nucleotides: 7. This CDR3 comprises 13 residues. Per the germline V gene, CDR1 is ENHRY and CDR2 is SYGVKD. The CDR3 DNA follows: TGTGCCATCATGAAGGGGGCGGGACAGCCCCAGCATTTT. Translation gives CAIMKGAGQPQHF.

The rearrangement joins TRBV7-2 to TRBJ2-7; 7 bases align to TRBD2. After removal of 5 bases from V and 3 bases from J, the junction contained 7 bases not matched to a gene. The CDR3 has 14 amino acids. The germline V gene encodes CDR1 SGHTA and CDR2 FQGNSA. CDR3 protein: CASSPQGGSYEQYF. The CDR3 DNA reads TGTGCCAGCAGCCCTCAAGGCGGGAGCTACGAGCAGTACTTC.

This clone was counted only a few times. The chain joins TRBV24-1 to TRBJ2-7, with a possible D match to TRBD1 (6 bases). Germline lookup yields CDR1 KGHDR and CDR2 SFDVKD. The CDR3 has 13 amino acids. With 4 bases removed from V and 6 bases from J, the gap between germline ends came to 12 bases. CDR3 loop: CATSDPGHTEQYF. The CDR3 DNA reads TGTGCCACCAGTGACCCGGGACATACCGAGCAGTACTTC.

The V gene is TRBV19, the J gene TRBJ1-6; 7 positions agree with TRBD1. J lost 7 bases, V lost 0 bases, and 3 bases had no gene match. CDR1 is LNHDA and CDR2 is SQIVND in the germline V gene (reference sequence). The CDR3 is 15 amino acids. CDR3 sequence: CASSIEGQLNSPLHF. In nucleotides, the CDR3 is TGTGCCAGTAGTATAGAGGGACAGCTGAATTCACCCCTCCACTTT. Supplemented by reference TRBV19 and TRBJ1-6, the full variable domain reads DGGITQSPKYLFRKEGQNVTLSCEQNLNHDAMYWYRQDPGQGLRLIYYSQIVNDFQKGDIAEGYSVSREKKESFPLTVTSAQKNPTAFYLCASSIEGQLNSPLHFGNGTRLTVT.

This chain uses TRBV4-1 with TRBJ2-1, with D maybe TRBD2 (5 bases). This CDR3 has 15 residues. Germline CDR1 MGHRA, CDR2 YSYEKL. Trimming pared 0 bases from V and 9 bases from J, leaving 15 bases between. CDR3 region: CASSQETFRRGEQFF. Here the CDR3 DNA reads TGCGCCAGCAGCCAAGAGACTTTCCGACGGGGTGAGCAGTTCTTC.

The chain has TRBV5-1 and TRBJ2-1, with 13 positions matching TRBD2. This CDR3 spans 17 amino acids. Trimming cost V 0 bases and J 7 bases; bases outside gene matches: 7. Germline values: CDR1 SGHRS, CDR2 YFSETQ. The CDR3 nucleotides are TGCGCCAGCAGCTTGGGACTAGCGGGAGGTTTGGGGAATGAGCAGTTCTTC. Protein sequence: CASSLGLAGGLGNEQFF. Supplemented by reference TRBV5-1 and TRBJ2-1, the full variable domain reads KAGVTQTPRYLIKTRGQQVTLSCSPISGHRSVSWYQQTPGQGLQFLFEYFSETQRNKGNFPGRFSGRQFSNSRSEMNVSTLELGDSALYLCASSLGLAGGLGNEQFFGPGTRLTVL.

The chain carries TRBV7-2 and TRBJ2-7; tentative D call: TRBD1 (6 bases). Germline values: CDR1 SGHTA, CDR2 FQGNSA. Trimming left V 5 bases short and J 2 bases short, with 19 bases between. The CDR3 runs to 16 residues. CDR3 sequence: CASSHPTGQPAYEQYF. CDR3 nucleotides: TGTGCCAGCAGCCACCCCACGGGACAACCAGCCTACGAGCAGTACTTC.

The rearrangement joins TRBV24-1 to TRBJ2-6; TRBD1 matches at 7 bases. The CDR3 length is 17 residues. CDR1 and CDR2 from the germline V gene are KGHDR and SFDVKD. Germline trimming cut 2 bases from V and 0 bases from J; bases unmatched to any gene: 3. The CDR3 DNA is TGTGCCACCAGTGATTCGGGACAGTTCTCTGGGGCCAACGTCCTGACTTTC. Its protein product is CATSDSGQFSGANVLTF.

This chain connects TRBV19 to TRBJ2-5; 12 bases line up with TRBD2. The CDR3 consists of 17 residues. Trimming at V came to 7 bases and at J to 7 bases, leaving 16 bases not matched to a gene. The germline V gene has CDR1 LNHDA and CDR2 SQIVND (reference sequence). The CDR3, as DNA: TGTGCCAGTAAGCAACTAGCGGGAGGCCTCCAGGGGGGGACCCAGTACTTC. Protein: CASKQLAGGLQGGTQYF.

This clone is a singleton in its sample. CDR3 residues: CASSQLLAGGTDTQYF. CDR3 nucleotides: TGCGCCAGCAGCCAACTTCTAGCGGGAGGCACAGATACGCAGTATTTT. The chain carries TRBV4-3 and TRBJ2-3; 10 bases match TRBD2. The CDR3 covers 16 residues. Germline lookup yields CDR1 LGHNA and CDR2 YSLEER. J was trimmed by 1 base and V by 2 bases; bases with no gene match: 3.

The rearrangement links TRBV7-2 to TRBJ2-7; 11 bases align to TRBD2. The CDR3 covers 18 residues. With 0 bases clipped from V and 0 bases from J, the junction kept 7 bases outside the gene matches. Germline V gene data show CDR1 as SGHTA and CDR2 as FQGNSA. In nucleotides, the CDR3 is TGTGCCAGCAGCTTAGCTGCCGTGACTAGCGGGATCTCCTACGAGCAGTACTTC. It is translated as CASSLAAVTSGISYEQYF.

This chain links TRBV28 with TRBJ2-7; weak D call: TRBD2 (7 bases). V was shortened by 6 bases and J by 1 base, with 13 bases between the two germline ends. Germline V lookup: CDR1 MDHEN, CDR2 SYDVKM. CDR3 length: 14 amino acids. The DNA of the CDR3 is TGTGCCAGCAGGGACAGCGGGAAGTCCTACGAGCAGTACTTC. This translates into CASRDSGKSYEQYF.

The V gene is TRBV5-4, the J gene TRBJ1-1, with a tentative D call TRBD1 (6 bases). This CDR3 contains 16 residues. The V gene lost 0 bases and the J gene lost 5 bases, with 17 bases spanning the gap. CDR1 SGHNT and CDR2 YYREEE come from the germline V gene (reference sequence). The CDR3 DNA reads as TGTGCCAGCAGCTTGGCCGCAGGGGTTAGGGGAACTGAAGCTTTCTTT. It codes for CASSLAAGVRGTEAFF.